A selection of T cell receptor beta chains follows, all from one sample in a study of T cell repertoires in cytomegalovirus infection. TCRdb re-called the reads with MiXCR, one entry per CDR3 protein. The sample records some 800,000 distinct CDR3 sequences, approximately 30% being singletons. Their target antigens are unknown. This specimen was cultured CD8+ T cells from PBMCs, taken from culture after CMV antigen stimulation. The source is a human donor in good health (CMV status not recorded). Some clones in this sample may be carry-over from other donors' samples. The conserved cysteine and the conserved F or W are not part of the CDR3 here. Clone size appears in some rows only: once, few, many, or a class for an expanded clone.

- TRBJ1-6 TRBV28 ASSNPGQGSRSYNSPLH
few TRBJ1-4 TRBV5-5 ASTLGTWVNEKLF
- TRBJ2-1 TRBV20-1 SAPVPMTSGGIYNEQF
few TRBJ2-1 TRBV28 ASTFGRIYNEQF
many TRBJ1-6 TRBV7-2 ASSSRGSSYNSPLH
few TRBJ2-1 TRBV3-1 ASSPGGTGYNEQF
- TRBJ2-5 TRBV6-1 ASRFPGQGGGETQY
- TRBJ2-7 TRBV6-5 ASSSSGQRYEQY
- TRBJ2-7 TRBV12-5 ASGLVFGTVYEQY
- TRBJ1-5 TRBV6-2/TRBV6-3 ASSNESPGQGFVQPQH
many TRBJ1-1 TRBV6-5 ASSYVGQRNTEAF